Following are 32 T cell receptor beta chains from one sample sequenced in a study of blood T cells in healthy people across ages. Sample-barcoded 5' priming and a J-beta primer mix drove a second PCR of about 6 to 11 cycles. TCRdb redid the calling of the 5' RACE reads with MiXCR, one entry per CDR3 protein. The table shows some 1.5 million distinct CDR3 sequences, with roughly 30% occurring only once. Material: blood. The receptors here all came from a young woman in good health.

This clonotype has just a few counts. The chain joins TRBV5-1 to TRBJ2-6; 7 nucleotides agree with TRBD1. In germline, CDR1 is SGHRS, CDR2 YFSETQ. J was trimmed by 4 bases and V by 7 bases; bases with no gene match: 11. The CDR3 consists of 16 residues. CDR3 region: CASQRGQGSGANVLTF. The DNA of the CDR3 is TGCGCCAGCCAGAGGGGGCAGGGTTCGGGGGCCAACGTCCTGACTTTC.

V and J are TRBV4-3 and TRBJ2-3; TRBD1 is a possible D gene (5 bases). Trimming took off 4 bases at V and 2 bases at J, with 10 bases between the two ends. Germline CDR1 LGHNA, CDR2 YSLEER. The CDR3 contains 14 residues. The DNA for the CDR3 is TGCGCCAGCAGCCCCCAGGGAACCACAGATACGCAGTATTTT. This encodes CASSPQGTTDTQYF.

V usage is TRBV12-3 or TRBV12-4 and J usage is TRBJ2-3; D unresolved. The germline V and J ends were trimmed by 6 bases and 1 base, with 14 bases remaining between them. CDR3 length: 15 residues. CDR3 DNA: TGTGCCAGCAGCCCCTCGTCCGACGGCACAGATACGCAGTATTTT. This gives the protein CASSPSSDGTDTQYF.

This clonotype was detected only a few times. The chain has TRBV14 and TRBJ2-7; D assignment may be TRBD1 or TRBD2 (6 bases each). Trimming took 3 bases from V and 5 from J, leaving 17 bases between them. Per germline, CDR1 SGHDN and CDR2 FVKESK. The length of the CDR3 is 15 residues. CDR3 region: CASSQDWSGAHEQYF. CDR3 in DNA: TGTGCCAGCAGCCAGGATTGGTCGGGGGCCCACGAGCAGTACTTC.

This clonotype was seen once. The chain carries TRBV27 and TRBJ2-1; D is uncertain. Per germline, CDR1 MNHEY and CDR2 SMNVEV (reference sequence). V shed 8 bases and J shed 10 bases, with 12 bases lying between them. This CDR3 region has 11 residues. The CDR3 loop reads CASGNLLEQFF. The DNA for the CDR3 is TGTGCCAGCGGCAACCTCTTAGAGCAGTTCTTC.

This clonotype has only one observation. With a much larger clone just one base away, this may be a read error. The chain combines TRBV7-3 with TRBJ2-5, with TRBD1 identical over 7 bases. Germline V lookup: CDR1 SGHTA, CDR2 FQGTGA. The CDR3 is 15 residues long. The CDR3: CASSLTQGNQEAQYF. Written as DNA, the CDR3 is TGTGCCAGCAGCTTAACACAGGGGAACCAAGAGGCCCAGTACTTC.

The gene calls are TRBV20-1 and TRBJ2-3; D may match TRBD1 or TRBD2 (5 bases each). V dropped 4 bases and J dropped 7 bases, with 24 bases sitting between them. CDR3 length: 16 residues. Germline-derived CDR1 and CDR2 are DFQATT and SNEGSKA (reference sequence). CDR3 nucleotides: TGCAGTGCTACGAGCGCTCCGCCCGGTCGGGGCAATACGCAGTATTTT. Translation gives CSATSAPPGRGNTQYF.

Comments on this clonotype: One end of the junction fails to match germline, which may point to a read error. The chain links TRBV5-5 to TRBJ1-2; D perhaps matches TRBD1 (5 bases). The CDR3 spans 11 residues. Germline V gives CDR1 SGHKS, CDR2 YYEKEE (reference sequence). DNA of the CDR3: TGTGCCAGCAGCTTAACAGGTGGCTACATCTTC. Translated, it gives CASSLTGGYIF.

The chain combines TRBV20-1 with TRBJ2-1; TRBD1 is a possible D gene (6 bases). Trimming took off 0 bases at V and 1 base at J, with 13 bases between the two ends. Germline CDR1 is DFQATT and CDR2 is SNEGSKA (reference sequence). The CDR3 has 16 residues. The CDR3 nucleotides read TGCAGTGCTAGAGACGACCCACAGGGATCCTACAATGAGCAGTTCTTC. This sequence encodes CSARDDPQGSYNEQFF.

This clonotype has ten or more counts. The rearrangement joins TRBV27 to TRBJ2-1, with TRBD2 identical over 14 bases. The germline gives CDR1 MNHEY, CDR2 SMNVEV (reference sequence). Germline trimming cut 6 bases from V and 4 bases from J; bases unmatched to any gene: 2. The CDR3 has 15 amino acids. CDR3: CASSGTSGSYNEQFF. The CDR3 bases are TGTGCCAGCAGCGGGACTAGCGGGAGTTACAATGAGCAGTTCTTC.

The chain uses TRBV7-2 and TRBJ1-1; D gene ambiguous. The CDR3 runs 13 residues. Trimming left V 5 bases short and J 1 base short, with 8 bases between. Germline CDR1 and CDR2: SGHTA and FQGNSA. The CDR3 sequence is CTSSRRENTEAFF. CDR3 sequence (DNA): TGTACCAGCAGCCGGAGGGAGAACACTGAAGCTTTCTTT.

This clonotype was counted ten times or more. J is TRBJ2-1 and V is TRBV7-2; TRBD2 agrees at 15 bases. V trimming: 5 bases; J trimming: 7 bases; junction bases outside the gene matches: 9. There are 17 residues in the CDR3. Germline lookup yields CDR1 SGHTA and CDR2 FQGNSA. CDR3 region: CASSPRGTSGRLNEQFF. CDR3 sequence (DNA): TGTGCCAGCAGCCCTAGGGGGACTAGCGGGAGGTTGAATGAGCAGTTCTTC.

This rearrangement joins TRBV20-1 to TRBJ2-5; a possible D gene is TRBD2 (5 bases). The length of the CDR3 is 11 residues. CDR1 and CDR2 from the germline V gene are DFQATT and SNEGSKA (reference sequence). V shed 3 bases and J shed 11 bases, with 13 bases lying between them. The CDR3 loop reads CSARYSGKQYF. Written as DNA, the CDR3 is TGCAGTGCTAGGTACAGCGGAAAGCAGTACTTC.

The CDR3 sequence: CSAQHREGHDGQFF. The CDR3, as DNA: TGCAGTGCTCAGCACCGGGAGGGCCACGATGGGCAGTTCTTC. The J gene is TRBJ2-1, the V gene TRBV20-1; 8 bases are shared with TRBD2. CDR3 length: 14 amino acids. CDR1 and CDR2 from the germline V gene are DFQATT and SNEGSKA (reference sequence). V lost 5 bases to trimming and J lost 12 bases; unmatched junction nucleotides: 15.

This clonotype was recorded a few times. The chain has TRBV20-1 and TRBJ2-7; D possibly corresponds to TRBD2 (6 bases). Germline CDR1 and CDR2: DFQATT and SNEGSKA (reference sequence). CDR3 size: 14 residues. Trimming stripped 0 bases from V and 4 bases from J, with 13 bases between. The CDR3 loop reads CSARDPGTQYEQYF. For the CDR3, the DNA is TGCAGTGCTAGAGATCCCGGGACTCAATACGAGCAGTACTTC.

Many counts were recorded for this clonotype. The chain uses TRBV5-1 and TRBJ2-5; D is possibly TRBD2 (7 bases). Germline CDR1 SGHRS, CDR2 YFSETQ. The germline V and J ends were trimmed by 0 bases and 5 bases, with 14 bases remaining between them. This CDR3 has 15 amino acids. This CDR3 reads CASSLDRAGGETQYF. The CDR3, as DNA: TGCGCCAGCAGCTTGGACAGGGCCGGGGGGGAGACCCAGTACTTC.

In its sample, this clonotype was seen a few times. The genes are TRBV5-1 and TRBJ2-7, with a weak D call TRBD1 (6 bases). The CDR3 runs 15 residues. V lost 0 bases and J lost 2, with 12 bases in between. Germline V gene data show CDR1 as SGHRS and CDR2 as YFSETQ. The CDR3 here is CASSLDYRATYEQYF. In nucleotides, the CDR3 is TGCGCCAGCAGCTTGGATTACAGGGCAACCTACGAGCAGTACTTC.

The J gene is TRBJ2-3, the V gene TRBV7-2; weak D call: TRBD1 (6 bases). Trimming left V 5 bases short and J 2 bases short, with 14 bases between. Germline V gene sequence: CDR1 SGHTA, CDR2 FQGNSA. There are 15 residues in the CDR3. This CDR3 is CASSDRDTHTDTQYF. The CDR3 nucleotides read TGTGCCAGCAGCGACCGGGACACCCACACAGATACGCAGTATTTT.

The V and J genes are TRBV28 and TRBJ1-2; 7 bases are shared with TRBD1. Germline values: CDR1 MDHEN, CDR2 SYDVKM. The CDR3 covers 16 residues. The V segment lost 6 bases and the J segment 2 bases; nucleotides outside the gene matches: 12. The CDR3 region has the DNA TGTGCCAGCAGCTCGGAGGGGGCCCCTAAAAACTATGGCTACACCTTC. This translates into CASSSEGAPKNYGYTF.

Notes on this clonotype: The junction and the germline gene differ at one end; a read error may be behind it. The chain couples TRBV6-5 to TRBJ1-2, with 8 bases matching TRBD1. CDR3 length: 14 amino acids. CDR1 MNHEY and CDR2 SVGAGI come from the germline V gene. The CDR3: CARSKTGALYGYTF. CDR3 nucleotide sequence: TGTGCCCGCAGTAAGACAGGGGCGCTCTATGGCTACACCTTC.

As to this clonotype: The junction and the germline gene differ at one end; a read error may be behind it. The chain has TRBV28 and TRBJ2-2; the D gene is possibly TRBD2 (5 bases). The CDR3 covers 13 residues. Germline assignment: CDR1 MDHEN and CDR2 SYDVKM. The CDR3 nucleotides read TGTGCCAGCAGTTTAGTGTCCCCCGGGGAGCGGTTTTTT. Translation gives CASSLVSPGERFF.

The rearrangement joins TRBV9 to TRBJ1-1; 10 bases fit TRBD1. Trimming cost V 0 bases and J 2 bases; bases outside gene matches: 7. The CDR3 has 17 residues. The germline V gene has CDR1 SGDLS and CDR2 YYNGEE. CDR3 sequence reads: CASSVGDRGSRNTEAFF. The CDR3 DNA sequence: TGTGCCAGCAGCGTAGGGGACAGGGGCAGCCGAAACACTGAAGCTTTCTTT.

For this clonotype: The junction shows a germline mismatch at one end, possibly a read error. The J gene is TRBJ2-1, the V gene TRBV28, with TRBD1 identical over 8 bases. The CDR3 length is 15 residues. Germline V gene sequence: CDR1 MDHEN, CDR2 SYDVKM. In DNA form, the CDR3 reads TGTGCCAGCAGTCCTATGACAGGGGTCTACAATGAGCAGGTCTTC. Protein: CASSPMTGVYNEQVF.

This CDR3 reads CSETKGGGYTF. CDR3 in DNA: TGCAGCGAGACGAAAGGGGGTGGCTACACCTTC. V gene TRBV29-1 combines with J gene TRBJ1-2; D possibly corresponds to TRBD1 (6 bases). Looked up from germline, CDR1 is SQVTM and CDR2 is ANQGSEA. The length of the CDR3 is 11 residues. V dropped 7 bases and J dropped 7 bases, with 13 bases sitting between them.

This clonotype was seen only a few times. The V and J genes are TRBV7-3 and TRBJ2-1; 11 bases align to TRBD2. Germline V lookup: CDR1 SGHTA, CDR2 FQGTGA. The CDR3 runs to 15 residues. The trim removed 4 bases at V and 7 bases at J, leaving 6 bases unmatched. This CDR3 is CASSYIAGGRNEQFF. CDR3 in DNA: TGTGCCAGCAGCTACATAGCGGGGGGGAGGAATGAGCAGTTCTTC.

The CDR3 spells CARYSTNYGYTF. CDR3 nucleotides: TGTGCCAGATATTCAACAAACTATGGCTACACCTTC. V usage is TRBV6-1 and J usage is TRBJ1-2; unclear D gene. CDR1 is MNHNS, CDR2 SASEGT, per germline. This CDR3 is built from 12 residues. With 9 bases removed from V and 2 bases from J, the gap between germline ends came to 10 bases.

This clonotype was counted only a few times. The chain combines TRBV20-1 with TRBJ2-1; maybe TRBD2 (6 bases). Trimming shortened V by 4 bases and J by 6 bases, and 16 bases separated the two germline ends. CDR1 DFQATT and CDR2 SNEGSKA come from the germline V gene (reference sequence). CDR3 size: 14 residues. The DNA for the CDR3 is TGCAGTGCTACGGGGGACCCCGGGGCCAATGAGCAGTTCTTC. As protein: CSATGDPGANEQFF.

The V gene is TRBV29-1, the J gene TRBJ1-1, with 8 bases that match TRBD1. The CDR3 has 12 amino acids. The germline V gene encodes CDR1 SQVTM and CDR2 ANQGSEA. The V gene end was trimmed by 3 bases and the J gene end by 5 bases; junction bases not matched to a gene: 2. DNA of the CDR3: TGCAGCGTTGACTACAGGGGGACTGAAGCTTTCTTT. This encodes CSVDYRGTEAFF. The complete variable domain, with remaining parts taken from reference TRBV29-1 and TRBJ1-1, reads SAVISQKPSRDICQRGTSLTIQCQVDSQVTMMFWYRQQPGQSLTLIATANQGSEATYESGFVIDKFPISRPNLTFSTLTVSNMSPEDSSIYLCSVDYRGTEAFFGQGTRLTVV.

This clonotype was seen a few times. As DNA, the CDR3 is TGTGCCAGCATAGGGGCAGATACGCAGTATTTT. Protein product: CASIGADTQYF. The chain links TRBV7-2 to TRBJ2-3; TRBD1 might be the D (5 bases). Germline V lookup: CDR1 SGHTA, CDR2 FQGNSA. The CDR3 length is 11 residues. Trimming stripped 7 bases from V and 4 bases from J, with 6 bases between. The variable domain in full, completed from reference TRBV7-2 and TRBJ2-3, reads GAGVSQSPSNKVTEKGKDVELRCDPISGHTALYWYRQSLGQGLEFLIYFQGNSAPDKSGLPSDRFSAERTGGSVSTLTIQRTQQEDSAVYLCASIGADTQYFGPGTRLTVL.

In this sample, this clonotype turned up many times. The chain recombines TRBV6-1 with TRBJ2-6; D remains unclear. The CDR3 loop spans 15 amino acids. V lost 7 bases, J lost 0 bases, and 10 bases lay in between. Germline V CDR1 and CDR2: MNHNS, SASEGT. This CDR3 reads CASTRRGSGANVLTF. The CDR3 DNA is TGTGCCAGCACCCGGCGAGGCTCTGGGGCCAACGTCCTGACTTTC.

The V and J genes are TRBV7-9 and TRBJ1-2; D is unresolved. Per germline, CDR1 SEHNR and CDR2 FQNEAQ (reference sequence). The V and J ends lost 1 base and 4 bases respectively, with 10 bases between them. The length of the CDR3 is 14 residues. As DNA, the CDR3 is TGTGCCAGCAGCTTAGTTGACGGCCCCTATGGCTACACCTTC. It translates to CASSLVDGPYGYTF. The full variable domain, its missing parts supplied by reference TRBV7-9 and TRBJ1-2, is DTGVSQNPRHKITKRGQNVTFRCDPISEHNRLYWYRQTLGQGPEFLTYFQNEAQLEKSRLLSDRFSAERPKGSFSTLEIQRTEQGDSAMYLCASSLVDGPYGYTFGSGTRLTVV.

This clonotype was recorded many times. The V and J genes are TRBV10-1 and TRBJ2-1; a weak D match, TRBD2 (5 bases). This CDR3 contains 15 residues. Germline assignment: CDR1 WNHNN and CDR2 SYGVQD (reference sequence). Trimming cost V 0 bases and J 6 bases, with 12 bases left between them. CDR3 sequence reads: CASSESYSRGNEQFF. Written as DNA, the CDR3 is TGCGCCAGCAGTGAGTCGTACAGTCGGGGCAATGAGCAGTTCTTC.